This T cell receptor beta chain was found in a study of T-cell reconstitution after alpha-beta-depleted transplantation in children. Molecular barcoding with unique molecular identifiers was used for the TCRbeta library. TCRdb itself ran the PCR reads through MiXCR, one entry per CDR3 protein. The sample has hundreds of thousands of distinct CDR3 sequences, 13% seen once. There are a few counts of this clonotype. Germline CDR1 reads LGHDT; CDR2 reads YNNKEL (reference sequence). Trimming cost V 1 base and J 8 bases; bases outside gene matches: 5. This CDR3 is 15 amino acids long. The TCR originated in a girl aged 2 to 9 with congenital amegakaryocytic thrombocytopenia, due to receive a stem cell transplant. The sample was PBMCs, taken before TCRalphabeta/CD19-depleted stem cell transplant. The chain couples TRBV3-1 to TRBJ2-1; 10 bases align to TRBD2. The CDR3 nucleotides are TGTGCCAGCAGCCAAGCTAGCGGGAGAGCCTATGAGCAGTTCTTC. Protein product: CASSQASGRAYEQFF.